The 9 T cell receptor beta chains below all came from one sample that was sequenced in a study of blood T cell repertoires in COVID-19 (dated by TCRdb to 2018 to 2020). Library creation used the immunoSEQ multiplex PCR assay. TCRdb took over this immuneACCESS table, retaining in-frame rearrangements with V and J assigned. Such tables are incomplete; in checked studies, under half of the missing clones stem from an unresolved V gene, and the remainder is unexplained. For this sample there are about 440,000 clones; 88% appear just once. The ten largest clones take up over 9.5% of the sample. Input material: peripheral blood. These receptors all come from a woman between 50 and 59 years old with COVID-19, enrolled during active disease.

V usage is TRBV24-1 and J usage is TRBJ2-3, with 10 bases matching TRBD2. The CDR3 consists of 17 residues. V dropped 1 base and J dropped 1; count of bases not matched to a gene: 4. Germline CDR1 KGHDR, CDR2 SFDVKD. CDR3 in DNA: TGTGCCACCAGTGATTTCGGGACTAGCGCCGGCACAGATACGCAGTATTTT. Its protein product is CATSDFGTSAGTDTQYF.

The chain has TRBV6-5 and TRBJ1-4; 8 positions match TRBD1. The ends lost 8 bases at V and 7 bases at J; junction bases unmatched: 12. Germline V gives CDR1 MNHEY, CDR2 SVGAGI. The CDR3 has 15 amino acids. The CDR3 loop reads CASFSAGQGSEKLFF. The CDR3 region has the DNA TGTGCCAGCTTCTCTGCCGGACAGGGAAGTGAAAAACTGTTTTTT.

This chain joins TRBV5-5 and TRBJ2-1, with a possible D match to TRBD1 (5 bases). V was cut by 2 bases and J by 6 bases, with 15 bases left in between. Germline V lookup: CDR1 SGHKS, CDR2 YYEKEE (reference sequence). CDR3 size: 15 residues. DNA for the CDR3: TGTGCCAGCAGCTTAGGTGACAGTATAACCAATGAGCAGTTCTTC. This codes for CASSLGDSITNEQFF.

This chain joins TRBV9 and TRBJ2-3; D ambiguous. Trimming took off 0 bases at V and 2 bases at J, with 7 bases between the two ends. Germline lookup yields CDR1 SGDLS and CDR2 YYNGEE. The CDR3 is 14 amino acids. CDR3 residues: CASSVEENTDTQYF. CDR3 DNA sequence: TGTGCCAGCAGCGTAGAGGAGAACACAGATACGCAGTATTTT.

This clone was recorded only once. This sample also contains other DNA sequences that code for the same CDR3. J is TRBJ1-1 and V is TRBV7-9; D gene unclear. Germline V gene sequence: CDR1 SEHNR, CDR2 FQNEAQ (reference sequence). V gave up 1 base and J gave up 1 base, with 7 bases separating them. The length of the CDR3 is 14 residues. Here the CDR3 reads CASSLGAGNTEAFF. The CDR3 coding sequence is TGTGCCAGCAGCTTAGGGGCCGGGAACACTGAAGCTTTCTTT.

The table lists this clone with a few counts. The chain combines TRBV5-1 with TRBJ1-5; D might be TRBD1 (5 bases). Between the trimmed V and J ends, which lost 4 bases and 2 bases, there was a span of 13 bases. This CDR3 comprises 15 residues. Germline loops: CDR1 SGHRS, CDR2 YFSETQ. The DNA for the CDR3 is TGCGCCAGCAGCCTGGGCGGGGGTCGCAATCAGCCCCAGCATTTT. As protein: CASSLGGGRNQPQHF.

V usage is TRBV6-5 and J usage is TRBJ1-4; 7 bases align to TRBD1. CDR3 length equals 11 residues. CDR1 is MNHEY and CDR2 is SVGAGI in the germline V gene. V gave up 6 bases and J gave up 11 bases; unmatched junction bases: 3. CDR3 sequence: CASRTGIKLFF. CDR3 coding DNA: TGTGCCAGCAGGACAGGGATTAAACTGTTTTTT.

The rearrangement uses TRBV7-2 and TRBJ2-3, with 8 positions matching TRBD2. This CDR3 contains 15 residues. Losses at the gene ends were 5 bases for V and 6 bases for J; bases not matched to a gene: 10. In germline, CDR1 is SGHTA, CDR2 FQGNSA. The CDR3 reads CASSPRLAPQDTQYF. The DNA of the CDR3 is TGTGCCAGCAGCCCGCGACTAGCGCCCCAGGATACGCAGTATTTT.

CDR3 region: CASSEGLGFSTDTQYF. CDR3 nucleotides: TGTGCCAGCAGTGAGGGCCTGGGCTTTAGCACAGATACGCAGTATTTT. The rearrangement joins TRBV6-1 to TRBJ2-3; no firm D call. The germline V gene has CDR1 MNHNS and CDR2 SASEGT. The V end was cut by 3 bases, the J end by 0 bases, with 13 bases between. This CDR3 spans 16 amino acids.